In its sample, the clone carrying this T cell receptor (beta chain) was seen a few times. These data belong to a study of CD8+ T cells in alopecia areata. cDNA reverse transcribed from extracted RNA served as the sequencing template. Sequenced by immunoSEQ multiplex PCR; TCRdb stores in-frame clones only, minus some. Of 150,000 to 200,000 clones listed, about 53% were seen once; the top ten hold about a tenth. Sample treatment: oral pan-JAK inhibitor, 5-10 mg twice daily. The CDR3 is 15 amino acids. J lost 4 bases, V lost 0 bases, and 0 bases had no gene match. CDR1 and CDR2 (germline): MNHEY, SVGAGI. This TCR was sampled from a human donor with alopecia areata. Specimen: CD8+ T cells sorted from blood, collected at week 24, from a patient treated with tofacitinib. The V call is TRBV6-5, the J call TRBJ2-5; 12 bases agree with TRBD2. The CDR3: CASSYSTSGGETQYF. The CDR3 DNA follows: TGTGCCAGCAGTTACTCGACTAGCGGGGGAGAGACCCAGTACTTC.